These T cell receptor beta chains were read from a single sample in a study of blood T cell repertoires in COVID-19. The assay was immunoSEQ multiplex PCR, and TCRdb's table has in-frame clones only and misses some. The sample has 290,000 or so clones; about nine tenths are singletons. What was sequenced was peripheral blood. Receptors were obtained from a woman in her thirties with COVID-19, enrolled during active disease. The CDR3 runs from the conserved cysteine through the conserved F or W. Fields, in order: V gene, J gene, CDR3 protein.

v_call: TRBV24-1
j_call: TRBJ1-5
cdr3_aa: CATSDFQGQPQHF

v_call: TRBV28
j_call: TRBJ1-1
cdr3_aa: CASTRSGWGGNTEAFF

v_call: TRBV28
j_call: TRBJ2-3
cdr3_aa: CASSLSYRWSNRFSDTQYF

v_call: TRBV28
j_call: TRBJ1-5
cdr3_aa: CASSLTGNQPQHF

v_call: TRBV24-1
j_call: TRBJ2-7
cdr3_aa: CATSGTFIQGRDYEQYF

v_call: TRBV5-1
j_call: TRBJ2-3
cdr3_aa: CASSSGQTDTQYF

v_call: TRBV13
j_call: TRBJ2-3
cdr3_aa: CASSPRAFQGEYGTDTQYF

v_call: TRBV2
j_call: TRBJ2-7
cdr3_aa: CASSLGLAGAYEQYF

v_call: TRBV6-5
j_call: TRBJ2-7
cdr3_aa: CASRLVGDYEQYF

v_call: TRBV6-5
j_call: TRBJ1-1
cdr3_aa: CASSYPGGGEAFF

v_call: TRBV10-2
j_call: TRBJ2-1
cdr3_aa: CASSESSLAENNEQFF

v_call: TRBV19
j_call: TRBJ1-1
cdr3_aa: CASSIGGRSVAFF

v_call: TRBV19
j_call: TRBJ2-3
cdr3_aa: CASSSGQGDTDTQYF

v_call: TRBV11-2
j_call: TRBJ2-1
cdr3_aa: CASSSSGKYNEQFF

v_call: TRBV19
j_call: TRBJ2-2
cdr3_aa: CASSIFDRGRGGNTGELFF

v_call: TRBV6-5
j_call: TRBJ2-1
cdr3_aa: CASSYPSSGRGEQFF

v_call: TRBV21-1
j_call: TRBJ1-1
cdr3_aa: CASSPQRWASTEAFF

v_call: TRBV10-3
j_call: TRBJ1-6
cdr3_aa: CAISDHRDRGKSPLHF

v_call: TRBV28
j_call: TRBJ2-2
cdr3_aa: CASSPPGQGRTGELFF

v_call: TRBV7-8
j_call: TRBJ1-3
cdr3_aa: CASSLDPKSGNTIYF

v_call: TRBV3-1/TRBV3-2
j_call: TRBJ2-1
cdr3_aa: CASSLVGAGVYRNEQFF

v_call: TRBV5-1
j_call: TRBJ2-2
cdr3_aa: CASSLQAANTGELFF

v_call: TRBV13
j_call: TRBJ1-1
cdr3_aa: CASSPRDRGLIEEAFF

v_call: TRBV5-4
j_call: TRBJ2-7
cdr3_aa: CASSLKRQGATSYEQYF

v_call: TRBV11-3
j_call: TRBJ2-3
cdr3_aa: CASSSQGMADTQYF

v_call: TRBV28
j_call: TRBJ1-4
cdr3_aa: CASGQGQGNEKLFF

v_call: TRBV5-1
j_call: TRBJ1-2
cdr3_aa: CASSSLDSNYGYTF

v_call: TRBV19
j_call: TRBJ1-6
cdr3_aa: CASSTVQGASVPLHF

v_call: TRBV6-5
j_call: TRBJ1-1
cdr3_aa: CASRGTGGKAFF

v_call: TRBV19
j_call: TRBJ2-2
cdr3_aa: CASSATGGTNTGELFF

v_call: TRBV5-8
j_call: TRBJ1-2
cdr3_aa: CASSLVGQVGYTF

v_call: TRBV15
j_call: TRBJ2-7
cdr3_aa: CATSRDRARGLMDEQYF

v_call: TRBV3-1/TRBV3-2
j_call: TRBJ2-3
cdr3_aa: CASSQPTGGADTQYF

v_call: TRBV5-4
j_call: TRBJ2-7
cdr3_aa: CASSLTGTGAHLEQYF

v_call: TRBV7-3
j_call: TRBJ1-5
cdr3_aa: CASSSYGNQPQHF

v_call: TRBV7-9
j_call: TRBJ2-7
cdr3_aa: CASSLGEYEQYF

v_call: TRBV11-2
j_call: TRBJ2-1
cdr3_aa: CASSSSGSNEQFF

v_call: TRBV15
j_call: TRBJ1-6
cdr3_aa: CATSRGRGSYNSPLHF

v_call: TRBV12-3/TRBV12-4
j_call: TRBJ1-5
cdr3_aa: CASSSQGFQPQHF

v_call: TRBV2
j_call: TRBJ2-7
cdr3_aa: CASKRTGVYEQYF

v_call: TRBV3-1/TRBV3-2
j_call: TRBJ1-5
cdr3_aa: CASSQAGQGRNQPQHF

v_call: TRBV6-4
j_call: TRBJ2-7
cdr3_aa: CASSDSAVPSGNEQYF

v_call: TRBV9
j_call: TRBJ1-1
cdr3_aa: CASSVSPGQGGRLGGAFF

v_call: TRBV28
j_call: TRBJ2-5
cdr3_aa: CASRLTGGPRTQYF

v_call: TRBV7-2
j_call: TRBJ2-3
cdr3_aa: CASSLPTDTQYF

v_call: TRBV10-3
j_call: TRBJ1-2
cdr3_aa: CAISDTGGLYGYTF

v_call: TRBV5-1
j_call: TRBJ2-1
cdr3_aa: CASSLSGTSGRNEQFF

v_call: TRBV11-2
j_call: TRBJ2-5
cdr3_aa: CASSSTGGFQETQYF

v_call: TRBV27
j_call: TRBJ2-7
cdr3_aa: CASSLLGTGANEQYF

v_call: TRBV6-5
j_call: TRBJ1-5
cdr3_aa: CASSQRGQPQHF

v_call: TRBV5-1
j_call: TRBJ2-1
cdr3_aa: CASSPGQVANEQFF

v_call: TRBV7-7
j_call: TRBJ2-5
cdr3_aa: CASSLGGTRQEAQYF

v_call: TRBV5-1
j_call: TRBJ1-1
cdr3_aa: CASGLTGGNTEAFF